This entry lists 9 T cell receptor beta chains sequenced from one sample in a study of blood T cell repertoires in COVID-19. Method: immunoSEQ multiplex PCR; TCRdb's copy keeps in-frame clones and lacks some. The table has approximately 250,000 clones, approximately 84% seen once; the top ten hold roughly 15%. Sequencing input: PBMCs or T cells enriched from blood (not recorded which). Receptors were obtained from a man between 40 and 49 years old who had recovered from COVID-19.

V and J are TRBV4-3 and TRBJ2-2, with 9 bases identical to TRBD1. There are 17 residues in the CDR3. Germline V CDR1 and CDR2: LGHNA, YSLEER. The V gene end was trimmed by 0 bases and the J gene end by 4 bases; junction bases not matched to a gene: 6. The CDR3 DNA reads as TGCGCCAGCAGCCAAGAGAGGACAGGGGAGGGCACCGGGGAGCTGTTTTTT. This sequence encodes CASSQERTGEGTGELFF.

The J gene is TRBJ2-2, the V gene TRBV9; D perhaps matches TRBD2 (7 bases). The germline V gene encodes CDR1 SGDLS and CDR2 YYNGEE. The length of the CDR3 is 16 residues. V lost 2 bases and J 3 bases, leaving 14 bases between the germline ends. As DNA, the CDR3 is TGTGCCAGCAGCGTTGGGGCGGGGGCCCACACCGGGGAGCTGTTTTTT. This codes for CASSVGAGAHTGELFF.

The chain recombines TRBV28 with TRBJ1-2; D not certain. This CDR3 has 14 amino acids. CDR1 is MDHEN, CDR2 SYDVKM, per germline. The ends were cut back, 3 bases at V and 0 bases at J, with 8 bases in the middle. The CDR3 loop reads CASSFREANYGYTF. In nucleotides, the CDR3 is TGTGCCAGCAGTTTCCGGGAAGCTAACTATGGCTACACCTTC.

In its sample, this clone was seen a few times. The V gene is TRBV7-9, the J gene TRBJ1-5; unclear D gene. In germline, CDR1 is SEHNR, CDR2 FQNEAQ (reference sequence). V was cut by 4 bases and J by 11 bases, with 21 bases left in between. This CDR3 spans 15 amino acids. CDR3 coding DNA: TGTGCCAGCAGCTCGGGAGTCGGCCGCAATAGAGCCCAGCATTTT. This translates into CASSSGVGRNRAQHF. Based on the CDR3 plus reference TRBV7-9 and TRBJ1-5, the full variable domain is DTGVSQNPRHKITKRGQNVTFRCDPISEHNRLYWYRQTLGQGPEFLTYFQNEAQLEKSRLLSDRFSAERPKGSFSTLEIQRTEQGDSAMYLCASSSGVGRNRAQHFGDGTRLSIL.

The chain employs TRBV7-9 and TRBJ1-5; no firm D call. Germline values: CDR1 SEHNR, CDR2 FQNEAQ (reference sequence). The V end lost 5 bases, the J end lost 3 bases, and 5 bases lay between the germline ends. The CDR3 totals 12 residues. The CDR3 DNA reads TGTGCCAGCAGCCCAATCAATCAGCCCCAGCATTTT. Its protein product is CASSPINQPQHF.

The J gene is TRBJ2-7, the V gene TRBV3-1 (or the pseudogene TRBV3-2); D ambiguous. CDR3 length equals 15 residues. CDR1 is LGHDT and CDR2 is YNNKEL in the germline V gene (reference sequence). V lost 1 base and J lost 2, with 12 bases in between. For the CDR3, the DNA is TGTGCCAGCAGCCAAGCGGCAGGAAAAACCTACGAGCAGTACTTC. It codes for CASSQAAGKTYEQYF.

J is TRBJ2-2 and V is TRBV5-1, with a tentative D call TRBD2 (5 bases). V shed 3 bases and J shed 6 bases, with 12 bases lying between them. CDR1 and CDR2 from the germline V gene are SGHRS and YFSETQ. The CDR3 runs 14 residues. As DNA, the CDR3 is TGCGCCAGCAGCTCAACATCGGAGGCCGGGGAGCTGTTTTTT. This sequence encodes CASSSTSEAGELFF.

This clone has just one count. The rearrangement links TRBV19 to TRBJ1-3; no reliable D call. CDR1 is LNHDA, CDR2 SQIVND, per germline (reference sequence). The CDR3 loop spans 15 amino acids. Trimming shortened V by 7 bases and J by 0 bases, and 13 bases separated the two germline ends. In nucleotides, the CDR3 is TGTGCCAGTACGTACGGCGGCCTCTCTGGAAACACCATATATTTT. It encodes CASTYGGLSGNTIYF.

This clone turned up a few times. This sequence joins TRBV6-5 and TRBJ2-3; TRBD2 might be the D (5 bases). Looked up from germline, CDR1 is MNHEY and CDR2 is SVGAGI. Trimming cost V 5 bases and J 5 bases, with 11 bases left between them. This CDR3 comprises 13 residues. The CDR3 DNA reads as TGTGCCAGCAGTAGTCTAGCCGAAGATACGCAGTATTTT. Translation gives CASSSLAEDTQYF.